The next 10 T cell receptor beta chains were all read from a single sample in a study of blood T cells in healthy people across ages. The use of a sample-barcoded 5' primer and a J-beta primer mix characterized a second PCR of roughly 6 to 11 cycles. TCRdb reprocessed the 5' RACE reads via MiXCR and lists one record per CDR3 protein. The data hold about 650,000 distinct CDR3 sequences, with 32% observed a single time. Material: blood. The receptors shown here come from a woman over 75 in good health.

The rearrangement links TRBV29-1 to TRBJ2-7, with a possible D match to TRBD2 (7 bases). The CDR3 extends over 15 amino acids. V gave up 4 bases and J gave up 0 bases, with 16 bases separating them. Germline V gives CDR1 SQVTM, CDR2 ANQGSEA. The CDR3: CSVGGGRDHSYEQYF. CDR3 sequence (DNA): TGCAGCGTTGGAGGGGGGAGGGACCACTCCTACGAGCAGTACTTC.

This chain links TRBV7-6 with TRBJ2-5; no clear D. Germline CDR1 SGHVS, CDR2 FNYEAQ. The V end was cut by 5 bases, the J end by 3 bases, with 19 bases between. The CDR3 has 16 residues. Here the CDR3 DNA reads TGTGCCAGCAGCCCCATAGGCGGACGAATCAAAGAGACCCAGTACTTC. It translates to CASSPIGGRIKETQYF.

This clonotype has a count of ten or more. The rearrangement links TRBV5-6 to TRBJ2-5; maybe TRBD2 (6 bases). CDR1 is SGHDT and CDR2 is YYEEEE in the germline V gene. V lost 7 bases to trimming and J lost 5 bases, with 21 bases between them. The CDR3 runs 15 residues. This chain's CDR3 is CASLTMATREETQYF. The DNA for the CDR3 is TGTGCCAGCTTAACGATGGCGACTAGGGAGGAGACCCAGTACTTC.

This clonotype was seen ten or more times. V is TRBV5-1 and J is TRBJ1-1; D gene unclear. V was cut by 2 bases and J by 1 base, with 6 bases left in between. Germline CDR1 reads SGHRS; CDR2 reads YFSETQ. CDR3 length: 13 residues. The CDR3: CASSFYQNTEAFF. In DNA, the CDR3 is TGCGCCAGCAGCTTCTACCAGAACACTGAAGCTTTCTTT.

This clonotype has ten or more counts. The genes are TRBV3-1 and TRBJ2-3; 10 bases agree with TRBD2. The CDR3 has 16 amino acids. Germline loops: CDR1 LGHDT, CDR2 YNNKEL (reference sequence). The V segment lost 0 bases and the J segment 6 bases; nucleotides outside the gene matches: 6. The CDR3 sequence is CASSQDRTSGVDTQYF. The DNA of the CDR3 is TGTGCCAGCAGCCAAGATCGCACTAGCGGGGTGGATACGCAGTATTTT.

This clonotype has a handful of counts. The gene calls are TRBV9 and TRBJ2-3, with D hard to call. V was cut by 7 bases and J by 8 bases, with 14 bases left in between. CDR3 length equals 12 residues. The germline gives CDR1 SGDLS, CDR2 YYNGEE. In DNA form, the CDR3 reads TGTGCCAGCGGCCCCCTCGGCGGTACGCAGTATTTT. It is translated as CASGPLGGTQYF.

This clonotype was seen more than once but under ten times. The V call is TRBV27, the J call TRBJ1-2, with D tentatively TRBD1 (6 bases). The length of the CDR3 is 15 residues. V lost 5 bases and J lost 7, with 20 bases in between. Germline V CDR1 and CDR2: MNHEY, SMNVEV (reference sequence). The CDR3 reads CASSPQGFNWGGYTF. The CDR3 nucleotides are TGTGCCAGCAGTCCACAGGGATTCAATTGGGGTGGCTACACCTTC.

In this sample, this clonotype turned up many times. V is TRBV7-3 and J is TRBJ1-1; D unresolved. Per the germline V gene, CDR1 is SGHTA and CDR2 is FQGTGA. The V end lost 5 bases, the J end lost 4 bases, and 14 bases lay between the germline ends. This CDR3 spans 14 amino acids. This CDR3 is CASSLAPGVTEAFF. CDR3 DNA: TGTGCCAGCAGCCTAGCTCCTGGGGTCACTGAAGCTTTCTTT.

This clonotype was counted many times. The V gene is TRBV30, the J gene TRBJ2-1; 9 nucleotides line up with TRBD1. Germline-derived CDR1 and CDR2 are GTSNPN and SVGIG (reference sequence). The CDR3 has 14 residues. V shed 4 bases, J shed 8 bases, and the junction held 9 bases outside the gene matches. The CDR3, as DNA: TGTGCCTGGAATCCGGGACAGGGACACCATGAGCAGTTCTTC. It specifies CAWNPGQGHHEQFF.

The gene calls are TRBV7-2 and TRBJ1-5; 7 bases align to TRBD1. The germline CDR1 and CDR2 sequences are SGHTA and FQGNSA. V lost 2 bases and J lost 2; bases outside the gene matches: 3. The CDR3 is made up of 15 amino acids. CDR3 region: CASSLPGGGNQPQHF. In DNA form, the CDR3 reads TGTGCCAGCAGCTTACCAGGGGGTGGCAATCAGCCCCAGCATTTT. The full variable domain, rest sourced from reference TRBV7-2 and TRBJ1-5, is GAGVSQSPSNKVTEKGKDVELRCDPISGHTALYWYRQSLGQGLEFLIYFQGNSAPDKSGLPSDRFSAERTGGSVSTLTIQRTQQEDSAVYLCASSLPGGGNQPQHFGDGTRLSIL.